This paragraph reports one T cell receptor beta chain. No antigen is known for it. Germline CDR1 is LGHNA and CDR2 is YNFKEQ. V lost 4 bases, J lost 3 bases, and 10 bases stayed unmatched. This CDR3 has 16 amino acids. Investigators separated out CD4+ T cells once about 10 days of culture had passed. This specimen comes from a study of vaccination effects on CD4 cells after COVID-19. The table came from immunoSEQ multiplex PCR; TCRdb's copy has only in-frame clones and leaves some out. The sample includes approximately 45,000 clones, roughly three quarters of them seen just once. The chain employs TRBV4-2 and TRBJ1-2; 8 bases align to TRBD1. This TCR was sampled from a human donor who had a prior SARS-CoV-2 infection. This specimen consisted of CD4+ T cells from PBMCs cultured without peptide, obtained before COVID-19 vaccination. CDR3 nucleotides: TGTGCCAGCAGCCGGAACTCCGGGACAGGAGACTATGGCTACACCTTC. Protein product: CASSRNSGTGDYGYTF.